This TCR beta chain was documented in a study of blood T cell repertoires in COVID-19. Background on the study: The United States, Italy and Spain were the sources of the acute and convalescent COVID-19 samples. PBMCs, B-cell-depleted T cells, or T cells were the source of the cDNA or gDNA that made up the material.

The count of this clone is one. This CDR3 region has 16 residues. Germline CDR1 is MGHRA and CDR2 is YSYEKL. V shed 1 base, J shed 7 bases, and the junction held 12 bases outside the gene matches. Original processing methods: Reference gene primer amplification gave estimated nucleated cell counts. Assay: immunoSEQ multiplex PCR; the TCRdb copy retains only in-frame clones and omits some. The DNA gave D and trimming, while V, J and clone size come from that table. The sample consists of over 150,000 clones, around 82% of them appearing once. The chain combines TRBV4-1 with TRBJ1-2; 7 nucleotides agree with TRBD1. This receptor was identified in a young man with active or convalescent COVID-19. The sample comprised peripheral blood. This CDR3 reads CASSQVSRDSPFGYTF. The CDR3 DNA sequence: TGCGCCAGCAGCCAAGTATCTAGGGACAGCCCTTTTGGCTACACCTTC.